Shown below are 3 T cell receptor beta chains from a single sample sequenced in a study of T cells in Graves' hyperthyroidism and ophthalmopathy. RNA transcripts served as the template for amplifying TCR beta CDR3 regions. A first-round RT-PCR of the TCR CDR3 used the HTBI primer set. TCRdb called the multiplex PCR reads again in MiXCR, with one record for every CDR3 protein. The sample lists 600,000 to 700,000 distinct CDR3 sequences; 14% to 15% were seen once. The material sequenced was blood. Receptors were obtained from a middle-aged woman with Graves' ophthalmopathy.

The genes are TRBV4-1 and TRBJ2-7, with 8 bases lining up with TRBD2. V lost 0 bases, J lost 2 bases, and 3 bases stayed unmatched. The length of the CDR3 is 15 residues. The germline V gene encodes CDR1 MGHRA and CDR2 YSYEKL. The CDR3 loop reads CASSQENSGAYEQYF. The CDR3 region has the DNA TGCGCCAGCAGCCAAGAGAATAGCGGGGCCTACGAGCAGTACTTC.

The V and J genes are TRBV5-5 and TRBJ1-1; 9 bases agree with TRBD1. Unmatched junction bases numbered 6, after V lost 4 bases and J lost 11 bases. This CDR3 spans 12 amino acids. The germline V gene encodes CDR1 SGHKS and CDR2 YYEKEE (reference sequence). The CDR3 DNA reads TGTGCCAGCAGCCGTGGGACAGGGAATGCTTTCTTT. As protein: CASSRGTGNAFF.

This clonotype was observed at least ten times. The chain joins TRBV19 to TRBJ2-7; 7 bases are shared with TRBD1. V gave up 4 bases and J gave up 4 bases; unmatched junction bases: 7. The CDR3 extends over 14 amino acids. The V gene's germline CDR1 is LNHDA and CDR2 SQIVND (reference sequence). The CDR3 loop is CASSKGTAYYEQYF. CDR3 nucleotide sequence: TGTGCCAGTAGTAAGGGGACAGCCTATTACGAGCAGTACTTC.